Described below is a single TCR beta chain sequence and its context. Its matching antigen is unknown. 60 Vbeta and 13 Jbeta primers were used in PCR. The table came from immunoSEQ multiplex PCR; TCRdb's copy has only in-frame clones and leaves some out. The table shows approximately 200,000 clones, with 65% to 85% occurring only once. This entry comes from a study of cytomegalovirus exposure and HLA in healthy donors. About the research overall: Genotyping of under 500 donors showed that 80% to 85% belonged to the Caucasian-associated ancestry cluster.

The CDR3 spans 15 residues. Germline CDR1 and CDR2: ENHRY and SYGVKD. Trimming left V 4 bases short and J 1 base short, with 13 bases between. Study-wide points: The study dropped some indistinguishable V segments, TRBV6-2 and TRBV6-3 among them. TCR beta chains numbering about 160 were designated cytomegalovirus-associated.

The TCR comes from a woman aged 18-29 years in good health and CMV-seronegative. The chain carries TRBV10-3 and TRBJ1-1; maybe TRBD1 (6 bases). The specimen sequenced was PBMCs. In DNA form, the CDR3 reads TGTGCCATCAGTGCTTTACAGGGTCCGAACACTGAAGCTTTCTTT. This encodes CAISALQGPNTEAFF.